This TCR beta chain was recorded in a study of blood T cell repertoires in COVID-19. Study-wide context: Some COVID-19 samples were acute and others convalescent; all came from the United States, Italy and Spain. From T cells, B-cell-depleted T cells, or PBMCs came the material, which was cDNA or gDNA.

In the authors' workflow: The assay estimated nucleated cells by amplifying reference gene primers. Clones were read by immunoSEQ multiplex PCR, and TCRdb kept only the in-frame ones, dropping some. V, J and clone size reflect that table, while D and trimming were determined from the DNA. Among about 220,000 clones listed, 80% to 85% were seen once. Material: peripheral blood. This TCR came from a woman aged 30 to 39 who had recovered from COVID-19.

The CDR3 spells CASSSTVSTNEKLFF. CDR3 DNA sequence: TGTGCCAGCAGCTCGACAGTTTCAACTAATGAAAAACTGTTTTTT. This chain links TRBV7-6 with TRBJ1-4; D is perhaps TRBD1 (5 bases). This CDR3 contains 15 residues. Germline V gives CDR1 SGHVS, CDR2 FNYEAQ. V lost 4 bases to trimming and J lost 0 bases, with 9 bases between them.